The 32 T cell receptor beta chains below were found in one sample sequenced in a study of Ad26.COV2.S vaccination and SARS-CoV-2 variants. Method: immunoSEQ multiplex PCR; TCRdb's copy keeps in-frame clones and lacks some. Of over 400,000 clones in the sample, over 80% are singletons; the top ten hold around 1.7%. The treatment is: some 19 received Ad26.COV2.S at low or high dose, single or two shots; five or six received placebo; per-sample allocation not given. The study sampled participants on day 63 after the first vaccine or placebo injection. Sequences were derived from peripheral blood, sampled in a trial of Ad26.COV2.S vaccine versus placebo. These receptor sequences come from a person between 18 and 60 years old who received the Ad26.COV2.S COVID-19 vaccine or a placebo.

This sequence joins TRBV19 and TRBJ2-7, with D tentatively TRBD1 (6 bases). This CDR3 region has 15 residues. Trimming stripped 9 bases from V and 3 bases from J, with 21 bases between. The germline V gene has CDR1 LNHDA and CDR2 SQIVND (reference sequence). CDR3 in DNA: TGTGCCAGCCGACCTGGGACACCGCCCCACTACGAGCAGTACTTC. Its translation is CASRPGTPPHYEQYF.

The CDR3: CSARSPEAFF. The CDR3 DNA reads as TGCAGTGCTAGAAGCCCTGAAGCTTTCTTT. This chain connects TRBV20-1 to TRBJ1-1; D gene ambiguous. Trimming took 2 bases from V and 6 from J, leaving 4 bases between them. Germline V gene lookup returns CDR1 DFQATT and CDR2 SNEGSKA (reference sequence). This CDR3 is 10 amino acids long.

The V call is TRBV4-3, the J call TRBJ1-1; D ambiguous. The CDR3 length is 14 residues. V was trimmed by 4 bases and J by 1 base, leaving 10 bases between them. Germline-derived CDR1 and CDR2 are LGHNA and YSLEER. CDR3 loop: CASSRDLGNTEAFF. The CDR3 DNA sequence: TGCGCCAGCAGCCGCGACTTAGGGAACACTGAAGCTTTCTTT.

This clone was found a few times. This chain joins TRBV9 and TRBJ2-7, with D maybe TRBD2 (6 bases). V was trimmed by 0 bases and J by 2 bases, leaving 12 bases between them. Germline CDR1 SGDLS, CDR2 YYNGEE. This CDR3 spans 15 amino acids. DNA of the CDR3: TGTGCCAGCAGCGTAGAACCAGCGGGCACCTACGAGCAGTACTTC. As protein: CASSVEPAGTYEQYF.

The V and J genes are TRBV7-9 and TRBJ1-4, with a tentative D call TRBD1 (6 bases). The ends were cut back, 5 bases at V and 0 bases at J, with 10 bases in the middle. Germline CDR1 is SEHNR and CDR2 is FQNEAQ (reference sequence). This CDR3 is 15 amino acids long. The CDR3 loop is CASSTAGATNEKLFF. The CDR3 coding sequence is TGTGCCAGCAGCACAGCAGGGGCAACTAATGAAAAACTGTTTTTT.

The chain combines TRBV30 with TRBJ1-3, with 7 bases aligning to TRBD1. Germline values: CDR1 GTSNPN, CDR2 SVGIG (reference sequence). The CDR3 is 18 amino acids. V dropped 8 bases and J dropped 0; count of bases not matched to a gene: 19. CDR3 nucleotides: TGTGCCCCCCCTCCGACAGGGCGCCAGACGAGCTCTGGAAACACCATATATTTT. Translating it yields CAPPPTGRQTSSGNTIYF.

The chain has TRBV7-2 and TRBJ1-1; D perhaps matches TRBD1 (6 bases). The V gene's germline CDR1 is SGHTA and CDR2 FQGNSA. The length of the CDR3 is 14 residues. V lost 2 bases and J lost 4, with 11 bases in between. DNA of the CDR3: TGTGCCAGCAGCTTACGGGGGCTGGGCACTGAAGCTTTCTTT. It encodes CASSLRGLGTEAFF. The complete variable domain, with remaining parts taken from reference TRBV7-2 and TRBJ1-1, reads GAGVSQSPSNKVTEKGKDVELRCDPISGHTALYWYRQSLGQGLEFLIYFQGNSAPDKSGLPSDRFSAERTGGSVSTLTIQRTQQEDSAVYLCASSLRGLGTEAFFGQGTRLTVV.

The gene calls are TRBV27 and TRBJ2-1; D gene uncertain. The V gene lost 2 bases and the J gene lost 8 bases, with 7 bases spanning the gap. The CDR3 is 12 amino acids. Germline V gene sequence: CDR1 MNHEY, CDR2 SMNVEV (reference sequence). The CDR3 coding sequence is TGTGCCAGCAGTTTAACTGGCCATGAGCAGTTCTTC. As protein: CASSLTGHEQFF.

The chain joins TRBV6-1 to TRBJ1-3; D is ambiguous. With 3 bases removed from V and 3 bases from J, the gap between germline ends came to 12 bases. Germline-derived CDR1 and CDR2 are MNHNS and SASEGT. This CDR3 spans 15 amino acids. CDR3 DNA: TGTGCCAGCAGTGATGGAGGGTCTGGTGGAAACACCATATATTTT. It encodes CASSDGGSGGNTIYF.

For the CDR3, the DNA is TGTGCCAGCGCGGGACAGGTTTCCTACGAGCAGTACTTC. Its protein product is CASAGQVSYEQYF. This sequence joins TRBV18 and TRBJ2-7; 8 nucleotides line up with TRBD1. The ends lost 8 bases at V and 1 base at J; junction bases unmatched: 4. The germline V gene encodes CDR1 KGHSH and CDR2 LQKENI. This CDR3 comprises 13 residues.

The chain recombines TRBV4-1 with TRBJ1-2, with D unclear. V was clipped by 0 bases and J by 8 bases, with 7 bases between them. CDR1 is MGHRA and CDR2 is YSYEKL in the germline V gene. The length of the CDR3 is 12 residues. The CDR3 DNA is TGCGCCAGCAGCCAAGAAGGACGAGGCTACACCTTC. The encoded protein is CASSQEGRGYTF.

This clone was seen just once. V and J are TRBV3-1 (or the pseudogene TRBV3-2) and TRBJ2-1, with D unclear. This CDR3 comprises 13 residues. V was clipped by 1 base and J by 3 bases, with 4 bases between them. CDR1 and CDR2 from the germline V gene are LGHDT and YNNKEL (reference sequence). In DNA form, the CDR3 reads TGTGCCAGCAGCCAAGTGATCTACAATGAGCAGTTCTTC. This codes for CASSQVIYNEQFF.

The chain recombines TRBV6-5 with TRBJ1-3, with a tentative D call TRBD1 (5 bases). Germline loops: CDR1 MNHEY, CDR2 SVGAGI. The CDR3 is 15 residues long. V was pared by 7 bases and J by 4 bases, with 17 bases between. The DNA for the CDR3 is TGTGCCAGCACTAAAACCGGGACGGGAGGAAACACCATATATTTT. This sequence encodes CASTKTGTGGNTIYF.

The rearrangement joins TRBV6-6 to TRBJ2-2; D gene ambiguous. V was shortened by 5 bases and J by 5 bases, with 3 bases between the two germline ends. The length of the CDR3 is 11 residues. The germline V gene encodes CDR1 MNHNY and CDR2 SVGAGI (reference sequence). The CDR3 sequence: CASSRTGELFF. CDR3 in DNA: TGTGCCAGCAGTCGAACCGGGGAGCTGTTTTTT.

V and J are TRBV6-1 and TRBJ2-2; weak D call: TRBD2 (7 bases). The V gene's germline CDR1 is MNHNS and CDR2 SASEGT. V was shortened by 3 bases and J by 7 bases, with 18 bases between the two germline ends. This CDR3 is 16 amino acids long. The CDR3 region is CASSELAALRGGELFF. For the CDR3, the DNA is TGTGCCAGCAGTGAGCTAGCGGCTCTCAGGGGCGGGGAGCTGTTTTTT.

This chain joins TRBV5-4 and TRBJ1-2; D is unresolved. Trimming took off 5 bases at V and 7 bases at J, with 12 bases between the two ends. Germline values: CDR1 SGHNT, CDR2 YYREEE (reference sequence). The CDR3 runs to 12 residues. In DNA form, the CDR3 reads TGTGCCAGCAGGTGGGGAGGAGGTGGCTACACCTTC. Protein: CASRWGGGGYTF.

This rearrangement joins TRBV7-8 to TRBJ1-2, with D uncertain. The CDR3 runs 14 residues. Germline V gene data show CDR1 as SGHVS and CDR2 as FQNEAQ. V gave up 3 bases and J gave up 0 bases, with 8 bases separating them. The CDR3 sequence is CASSLARTNYGYTF. CDR3 coding DNA: TGTGCCAGCAGCTTGGCCAGGACTAACTATGGCTACACCTTC.

The rearrangement uses TRBV14 and TRBJ1-2; the match to TRBD1 covers 9 bases. Germline CDR1 and CDR2: SGHDN and FVKESK. V lost 3 bases to trimming and J lost 2 bases; unmatched junction nucleotides: 10. The CDR3 totals 17 residues. The CDR3 nucleotides are TGTGCCAGCAGCCAGACGCAGAGAGGACAGGGGAACTATGGCTACACCTTC. Translation gives CASSQTQRGQGNYGYTF.

The J gene is TRBJ2-7, the V gene TRBV10-3, with D perhaps matching TRBD1 (5 bases). Germline lookup yields CDR1 ENHRY and CDR2 SYGVKD. Trimming shortened V by 2 bases and J by 4 bases, and 15 bases separated the two germline ends. The CDR3 sequence is 15 residues long. The CDR3 DNA reads TGTGCCATCAGTGAGACAGGACGGCTGCGATACGAGCAGTACTTC. Its translation is CAISETGRLRYEQYF.

A remark on this clone: The sample carries other DNA sequences with the same CDR3. This chain's CDR3 is CASSGGQGSYNEQFF. In nucleotides, the CDR3 is TGCGCCAGCAGCGGAGGACAGGGGTCCTACAATGAGCAGTTCTTC. This chain links TRBV5-1 with TRBJ2-1; the match to TRBD1 covers 9 bases. V shed 4 bases and J 1 base; nucleotides not matched to a gene: 3. Germline CDR1 reads SGHRS; CDR2 reads YFSETQ. CDR3 size: 15 residues.

The DNA of the CDR3 is TGTGCCAGCAGTTTTAGGGGACTGAGCACAGATACGCAGTATTTT. Amino acid sequence: CASSFRGLSTDTQYF. This chain uses TRBV27 with TRBJ2-3; D is possibly TRBD2 (6 bases). The CDR3 loop spans 15 amino acids. Per germline, CDR1 MNHEY and CDR2 SMNVEV (reference sequence). V lost 3 bases and J lost 0, with 10 bases in between.

CDR3 DNA sequence: TGTGCCAGCAGTAGCGGGGGGGCTCTCCGCACAGATACGCAGTATTTT. It yields the protein CASSSGGALRTDTQYF. The V call is TRBV27, the J call TRBJ2-3, with 10 nucleotides matching TRBD2. After removal of 5 bases from V and 1 base from J, the junction contained 6 bases not matched to a gene. Germline lookup yields CDR1 MNHEY and CDR2 SMNVEV (reference sequence). The CDR3 length is 16 residues.

This chain's CDR3 is CASSPGQELTQYF. The CDR3 coding sequence is TGTGCCAGCAGTCCGGGACAGGAACTTACCCAGTACTTC. This chain joins TRBV5-4 and TRBJ2-5, with 8 positions matching TRBD1. Germline V CDR1 and CDR2: SGHNT, YYREEE (reference sequence). The V gene end was trimmed by 5 bases and the J gene end by 8 bases; junction bases not matched to a gene: 8. This CDR3 region has 13 residues.

CDR3 sequence (DNA): TGCGCCAGCACGAAGCTAGAGGAGTCAGATACGCAGTATTTT. Its protein product is CASTKLEESDTQYF. The rearrangement links TRBV10-2 to TRBJ2-3; D gene ambiguous. Trimming took 7 bases from V and 4 from J, leaving 15 bases between them. The CDR3 has 14 residues. From germline, CDR1 is WSHSY and CDR2 SAAADI.

The chain combines TRBV6-1 with TRBJ2-7; weak D call: TRBD1 (5 bases). The CDR3 is 15 amino acids. V was shortened by 0 bases and J by 6 bases, with 15 bases between the two germline ends. Germline CDR1 reads MNHNS; CDR2 reads SASEGT. Here the CDR3 DNA reads TGTGCCAGCAGTGAAGCGGGCTTCCAGGGTGTCGAGCAGTACTTC. Encoded protein: CASSEAGFQGVEQYF.

V gene TRBV6-4 combines with J gene TRBJ2-2, with no clear D. Germline V gene data show CDR1 as MRHNA and CDR2 as SNTAGT. The length of the CDR3 is 13 residues. Trimming left V 4 bases short and J 1 base short, with 4 bases between. CDR3 in DNA: TGTGCCAGCAGTGCAGGGAACACCGGGGAGCTGTTTTTT. This sequence encodes CASSAGNTGELFF.

The chain combines TRBV18 with TRBJ1-2; 7 nucleotides agree with TRBD1. The length of the CDR3 is 15 residues. CDR1 is KGHSH and CDR2 is LQKENI in the germline V gene. J was trimmed by 4 bases and V by 4 bases; bases with no gene match: 9. Here the CDR3 reads CASSQGTASSYGYTF. The CDR3 DNA follows: TGTGCCAGCTCACAAGGGACAGCTTCATCCTATGGCTACACCTTC.

The rearrangement uses TRBV30 and TRBJ2-2, with a possible D match to TRBD1 (6 bases). V shed 6 bases and J shed 6 bases, with 14 bases lying between them. The V gene's germline CDR1 is GTSNPN and CDR2 SVGIG (reference sequence). The CDR3 contains 13 residues. The CDR3 DNA follows: TGTGCCTGCCAGTCACAGGGCCCCGGGGAGCTGTTTTTT. Translating it yields CACQSQGPGELFF.

This chain uses TRBV24-1 with TRBJ1-5; 8 bases match TRBD1. Germline lookup yields CDR1 KGHDR and CDR2 SFDVKD. With V trimmed by 2 bases and J by 7 bases, 9 bases remained unmatched. The CDR3 extends over 16 amino acids. The CDR3 is CATSDSRGPGWQPQHF. CDR3 nucleotides: TGTGCCACCAGTGATTCCAGGGGGCCCGGATGGCAGCCCCAGCATTTT.

The J gene is TRBJ1-6, the V gene TRBV9, with D uncertain. Germline lookup yields CDR1 SGDLS and CDR2 YYNGEE. V lost 1 base to trimming and J lost 3 bases, with 8 bases between them. The CDR3 covers 15 residues. As DNA, the CDR3 is TGTGCCAGCAGCGTATCCGAAAACTATAATTCACCCCTCCACTTT. As protein: CASSVSENYNSPLHF.

V usage is TRBV13 and J usage is TRBJ2-5, with D unresolved. Trimming shortened V by 1 base and J by 3 bases, and 6 bases separated the two germline ends. Looked up from germline, CDR1 is PRHDT and CDR2 is FYEKMQ (reference sequence). The CDR3 sequence is 13 residues long. CDR3 in DNA: TGTGCCAGCAGCTTAGTCCATGAAGAGACCCAGTACTTC. It encodes CASSLVHEETQYF.

The chain carries TRBV28 and TRBJ2-3; 9 bases are shared with TRBD1. The junction had 3 bases not matched to a gene; V was cut back by 5 bases and J by 3 bases. Germline lookup yields CDR1 MDHEN and CDR2 SYDVKM. CDR3 length: 14 residues. CDR3 loop: CASSGGQGTDTQYF. The CDR3 region has the DNA TGTGCCAGCAGTGGGGGACAGGGTACAGATACGCAGTATTTT.